This entry lists 15 T cell receptor beta chains sequenced from one sample in a study of blood T cell repertoires in COVID-19 (dated by TCRdb to 2018 to 2020). Libraries were prepared through the immunoSEQ multiplex PCR assay. TCRdb obtained this table from immuneACCESS and retained in-frame rearrangements with V and J assigned. These tables miss some clones; where compared with another copy, unresolved V genes account for less than half of the shortfall, and the remainder is unexplained. Across this sample there are 70,000 to 95,000 clones, with about 86% seen only once. The ten largest clones add up to approximately 8.7% of the sample. Material: peripheral blood. The receptors shown here come from a woman in her 70s with acute or convalescent COVID-19.

The chain recombines TRBV24-1 with TRBJ2-6, with D perhaps matching TRBD1 (6 bases). Germline V lookup: CDR1 KGHDR, CDR2 SFDVKD. The CDR3 is 14 residues long. Trimming shortened V by 9 bases and J by 1 base, and 9 bases separated the two germline ends. CDR3 coding DNA: TGTGCCACCCAGCAGGGGTCTGGGGCCAACGTCCTGACTTTC. It codes for CATQQGSGANVLTF.

The rearrangement uses TRBV10-2 and TRBJ2-7, with 9 bases fitting TRBD1. Germline CDR1 WSHSY, CDR2 SAAADI. The CDR3 runs 14 residues. V shed 4 bases and J 4 bases; nucleotides not matched to a gene: 5. CDR3 amino acids: CASSVQGALYEQYF. The CDR3 DNA follows: TGCGCCAGCAGTGTACAGGGGGCGTTATACGAGCAGTACTTC.

The chain employs TRBV27 and TRBJ2-1, with D possibly being TRBD2 (6 bases). The germline V gene encodes CDR1 MNHEY and CDR2 SMNVEV (reference sequence). This CDR3 comprises 14 residues. V was pared by 7 bases and J by 5 bases, with 15 bases between. Written as DNA, the CDR3 is TGTGCCAGCAAGGGTTCACTAGCAAACAATGAGCAGTTCTTC. Its translation: CASKGSLANNEQFF.

The CDR3 DNA sequence: TGTGCCAGCAGGAAATCCGGGACTAGCTACGAGCAGTACTTC. Its translation: CASRKSGTSYEQYF. The chain links TRBV13 to TRBJ2-7, with 8 bases that match TRBD2. Germline CDR1 reads PRHDT; CDR2 reads FYEKMQ (reference sequence). The CDR3 has 14 amino acids. The trim removed 6 bases at V and 3 bases at J, leaving 7 bases unmatched.

The V and J genes are TRBV27 and TRBJ1-2; 9 positions agree with TRBD1. This CDR3 is built from 14 residues. The V segment lost 3 bases and the J segment 6 bases; nucleotides outside the gene matches: 5. The V gene's germline CDR1 is MNHEY and CDR2 SMNVEV (reference sequence). The CDR3 DNA sequence: TGTGCCAGCAGTTTTACAGGGGGCTCGGATGGCTACACCTTC. This gives the protein CASSFTGGSDGYTF.

This clone appeared a single time. The rearrangement links TRBV15 to TRBJ2-7; D may be TRBD2 (5 bases). V was shortened by 0 bases and J by 3 bases, with 18 bases between the two germline ends. Germline CDR1 and CDR2: LNHNV and YYDKDF (reference sequence). The CDR3 loop spans 17 amino acids. DNA of the CDR3: TGTGCCACCAGCAGAGACCATTGGGTGGGCGGACTCTACGAGCAGTACTTC. It encodes CATSRDHWVGGLYEQYF.

This clone was seen more than once but under ten times. The chain links TRBV18 to TRBJ2-3, with 7 bases identical to TRBD1. The CDR3 is 16 residues long. The V gene end was trimmed by 4 bases and the J gene end by 0 bases; junction bases not matched to a gene: 7. Germline V gives CDR1 KGHSH, CDR2 LQKENI. The CDR3 sequence is CASSHQDRRSTDTQYF. In nucleotides, the CDR3 is TGTGCCAGCTCACACCAGGACAGGCGTAGCACAGATACGCAGTATTTT.

The chain links TRBV30 to TRBJ1-5; D gene ambiguous. Trimming took off 6 bases at V and 1 base at J, with 10 bases between the two ends. Germline CDR1 is GTSNPN and CDR2 is SVGIG (reference sequence). This CDR3 is built from 13 residues. CDR3 loop: CACNNNSNQPQHF. CDR3 DNA sequence: TGTGCCTGTAACAATAACAGCAATCAGCCCCAGCATTTT.

The chain joins TRBV3-1 (or the pseudogene TRBV3-2) to TRBJ1-4; 10 bases line up with TRBD1. This CDR3 contains 14 residues. The V segment lost 4 bases and the J segment 5 bases; nucleotides outside the gene matches: 1. The germline V gene has CDR1 LGHDT and CDR2 YNNKEL (reference sequence). DNA for the CDR3: TGTGCCAGCAGCCGGACAGGGGGGAATGAAAAACTGTTTTTT. Its protein is CASSRTGGNEKLFF.

This chain links TRBV19 with TRBJ2-1, with 10 bases identical to TRBD2. V dropped 7 bases and J dropped 4; count of bases not matched to a gene: 19. CDR1 and CDR2 from the germline V gene are LNHDA and SQIVND (reference sequence). The CDR3 totals 19 residues. CDR3 in amino acids: CASTDLVGRAGGLYNEQFF. The CDR3 DNA sequence: TGTGCCAGTACCGATTTGGTGGGGAGAGCGGGAGGGCTATACAATGAGCAGTTCTTC.

This clone was counted between two and nine times. The junction shows a germline mismatch at one end, possibly a read error. The chain recombines TRBV18 with TRBJ1-4, with 9 bases lining up with TRBD1. The CDR3 runs to 15 residues. From germline, CDR1 is KGHSH and CDR2 LQKENI. The CDR3 reads CASSPRDRDNEKLFF. CDR3 sequence (DNA): TGTGCCAGCTCCCCACGGGACAGGGATAATGAAAAACTGTTTTTT.

The rearrangement links TRBV30 to TRBJ2-7; TRBD1 might be the D (6 bases). CDR1 and CDR2 from the germline V gene are GTSNPN and SVGIG (reference sequence). The CDR3 is 13 amino acids. Trimming pared 1 base from V and 6 bases from J, leaving 13 bases between. The CDR3 DNA reads as TGTGCCTGGAGTGCGGCCAGAGGGGGCGAGCAGTACTTC. It encodes CAWSAARGGEQYF.

A word on this clone: A read error may account for a junction end that differs from germline. This chain connects TRBV27 to TRBJ1-2; TRBD1 agrees at 8 bases. The CDR3 sequence is 14 residues long. CDR1 is MNHEY, CDR2 SMNVEV, per germline (reference sequence). The CDR3 coding sequence is TGTGCCAGCAGTTTATCGGGACAGGTCCCCGCCTTTCTCTTC. Translated: CASSLSGQVPAFLF.

This clone was seen only once. The chain is built from TRBV7-2 and TRBJ2-1; D gene ambiguous. CDR1 SGHTA and CDR2 FQGNSA come from the germline V gene. Trimming stripped 1 base from V and 0 bases from J, with 4 bases between. CDR3 length: 14 amino acids. CDR3 bases: TGTGCCAGCAGCTTAGTCAGCTCCTACAATGAGCAGTTCTTC. It codes for CASSLVSSYNEQFF.

The V and J genes are TRBV6-5 and TRBJ1-1, with D maybe TRBD1 (6 bases). V lost 4 bases, J lost 4 bases, and 10 bases lay in between. Germline CDR1 and CDR2: MNHEY and SVGAGI. The CDR3 extends over 13 amino acids. CDR3 protein: CASSFVGATEAFF. DNA for the CDR3: TGTGCCAGCAGTTTTGTGGGGGCCACTGAAGCTTTCTTT.